This is a list of T cell receptor beta chains from one sample in a study of blood T cell repertoires in COVID-19. The repertoire was sequenced with immunoSEQ multiplex PCR; TCRdb's copy has only in-frame clones and lacks some. Among about 200,000 clones listed, over 70% were seen once. Material for sequencing was peripheral blood. These receptors were obtained from an elderly woman with acute or convalescent COVID-19. Both conserved end residues are part of each CDR3. A D gene is named only where the DNA matches it firmly. The listing skips clone size in some rows; elsewhere it reads once, few, many or a size class.

v_gene: TRBV7-8; d_gene: .; j_gene: TRBJ2-7; abundance: .; CDR3aa: CASSLVLDSEQYF; CDR3nt: TGTGCCAGCAGCTTAGTCTTGGACTCGGAGCAGTACTTC
v_gene: TRBV5-1; d_gene: TRBD1; j_gene: TRBJ2-2; abundance: .; CDR3aa: CASSTGVFDTGELFF; CDR3nt: TGCGCCAGCAGCACAGGGGTGTTTGACACCGGGGAGCTGTTTTTT
v_gene: TRBV6-5; d_gene: .; j_gene: TRBJ1-6; abundance: once; CDR3aa: CASSYEGTGVGSPLHF; CDR3nt: TGTGCCAGCAGTTACGAAGGGACGGGGGTTGGTTCACCCCTCCACTTT
v_gene: TRBV3-1/TRBV3-2; d_gene: .; j_gene: TRBJ1-6; abundance: .; CDR3aa: CASSQESPGVNHNSPLHF; CDR3nt: TGTGCCAGCAGCCAGGAGAGTCCAGGGGTCAACCATAATTCACCCCTCCACTTT
v_gene: TRBV5-5; d_gene: .; j_gene: TRBJ1-1; abundance: .; CDR3aa: CASSPFRGNTEAFF; CDR3nt: TGTGCCAGCAGCCCTTTTCGGGGAAACACTGAAGCTTTCTTT
v_gene: TRBV5-1; d_gene: .; j_gene: TRBJ2-7; abundance: .; CDR3aa: CASSNLRRDQGDEQYF; CDR3nt: TGCGCCAGCAGCAACCTCAGGAGGGACCAAGGGGACGAGCAGTACTTC
v_gene: TRBV3-1/TRBV3-2; d_gene: TRBD2; j_gene: TRBJ2-5; abundance: .; CDR3aa: CASSQLQGLPQETQYF; CDR3nt: TGTGCCAGCAGCCAACTTCAGGGACTACCCCAAGAGACCCAGTACTTC
v_gene: TRBV30; d_gene: .; j_gene: TRBJ2-1; abundance: .; CDR3aa: CATHRVYNEQFF; CDR3nt: TGTGCCACGCACAGGGTTTACAATGAGCAGTTCTTC
v_gene: TRBV11-2; d_gene: TRBD2; j_gene: TRBJ2-5; abundance: few; CDR3aa: CASSLGLESTQYF; CDR3nt: TGTGCCAGCAGCCTAGGACTAGAAAGTACCCAGTACTTC
v_gene: TRBV6-2/TRBV6-3; d_gene: .; j_gene: TRBJ2-7; abundance: .; CDR3aa: CASSYGEPGVYEQYF; CDR3nt: TGTGCCAGCAGTTACGGGGAGCCAGGGGTCTACGAGCAGTACTTC
v_gene: TRBV5-4; d_gene: TRBD2; j_gene: TRBJ2-3; abundance: .; CDR3aa: CAPGTSGVGTDTQYF; CDR3nt: TGTGCCCCCGGGACTAGCGGGGTCGGCACAGATACGCAGTATTTT
v_gene: TRBV5-5; d_gene: .; j_gene: TRBJ1-1; abundance: .; CDR3aa: CASSLVSPDTEAFF; CDR3nt: TGTGCCAGCAGCTTGGTTTCACCAGACACTGAAGCTTTCTTT
v_gene: TRBV5-1; d_gene: TRBD1; j_gene: TRBJ1-2; abundance: .; CDR3aa: CASSPGTGANYGYTF; CDR3nt: TGCGCCAGCAGCCCGGGGACAGGTGCTAACTATGGCTACACCTTC
v_gene: TRBV18; d_gene: TRBD2; j_gene: TRBJ2-2; abundance: .; CDR3aa: CASSPSTSGRAGELFF; CDR3nt: TGTGCCAGCTCACCATCGACTAGCGGGAGGGCCGGGGAGCTGTTTTTT
v_gene: TRBV2; d_gene: TRBD2; j_gene: TRBJ2-1; abundance: .; CDR3aa: CASSELRTSGSYNEQFF; CDR3nt: TGTGCCAGCAGTGAATTACGGACTAGCGGCTCCTACAATGAGCAGTTCTTC
v_gene: TRBV6-1; d_gene: TRBD1; j_gene: TRBJ2-7; abundance: .; CDR3aa: CASSPGQGSSYEQYF; CDR3nt: TGTGCCAGCAGTCCCGGACAGGGGAGCTCCTACGAGCAGTACTTC
v_gene: TRBV19; d_gene: .; j_gene: TRBJ2-4; abundance: .; CDR3aa: CASSMWTEVGKNIQYF; CDR3nt: TGTGCCAGTAGTATGTGGACAGAGGTGGGCAAAAACATTCAGTACTTC
v_gene: TRBV3-1/TRBV3-2; d_gene: TRBD2; j_gene: TRBJ2-1; abundance: .; CDR3aa: CASSQDRTSGGSLF; CDR3nt: TGTGCCAGCAGCCAAGATCGGACTAGCGGGGGGTCACTCTTC
v_gene: TRBV7-9; d_gene: .; j_gene: TRBJ1-5; abundance: .; CDR3aa: CASSPGQTNQPQHF; CDR3nt: TGTGCCAGCAGTCCCGGACAGACCAATCAGCCCCAGCATTTT
v_gene: TRBV7-2; d_gene: .; j_gene: TRBJ2-3; abundance: .; CDR3aa: CASSLGLTTDTQYF; CDR3nt: TGTGCCAGCAGCTTGGGACTTACAACAGATACGCAGTATTTT
v_gene: TRBV6-5; d_gene: .; j_gene: TRBJ1-2; abundance: .; CDR3aa: CASLRARGYGYTF; CDR3nt: TGTGCCAGCCTCAGGGCGCGCGGCTATGGCTACACCTTC
v_gene: TRBV5-1; d_gene: .; j_gene: TRBJ2-7; abundance: .; CDR3aa: CASSFGSRADSYEQYF; CDR3nt: TGCGCCAGCAGCTTCGGTTCCAGGGCAGACTCCTACGAGCAGTACTTC
v_gene: TRBV6-5; d_gene: .; j_gene: TRBJ1-1; abundance: .; CDR3aa: CATTRHRDTEAFF; CDR3nt: TGTGCCACTACCCGGCACAGAGACACTGAAGCTTTCTTT
v_gene: TRBV5-1; d_gene: TRBD1; j_gene: TRBJ1-3; abundance: .; CDR3aa: CASSLTGGAGNTIYF; CDR3nt: TGCGCCAGCAGCTTGACAGGGGGCGCTGGAAACACCATATATTTT
v_gene: TRBV28; d_gene: TRBD1; j_gene: TRBJ1-5; abundance: .; CDR3aa: CASSSGTGINQPQHF; CDR3nt: TGTGCCAGCAGCTCCGGGACAGGGATCAATCAGCCCCAGCATTTT
v_gene: TRBV6-6; d_gene: TRBD2; j_gene: TRBJ2-2; abundance: many; CDR3aa: CASSPAGERGNTGELFF; CDR3nt: TGTGCCAGCAGTCCTGCCGGGGAGCGGGGGAACACCGGGGAGCTGTTTTTT
v_gene: TRBV5-1; d_gene: TRBD1; j_gene: TRBJ1-2; abundance: .; CDR3aa: CASSPDRSYGYTF; CDR3nt: TGCGCCAGCAGCCCGGACAGGTCTTATGGCTACACCTTC
v_gene: TRBV15; d_gene: TRBD1; j_gene: TRBJ2-5; abundance: .; CDR3aa: CATSRVNTGVETQYF; CDR3nt: TGTGCCACCAGCAGAGTAAACACAGGGGTGGAGACCCAGTACTTC
v_gene: TRBV25-1; d_gene: .; j_gene: TRBJ1-2; abundance: .; CDR3aa: CASGAGNYGYTF; CDR3nt: TGTGCCAGCGGGGCTGGTAACTATGGCTACACCTTC
v_gene: TRBV5-1; d_gene: .; j_gene: TRBJ1-4; abundance: .; CDR3aa: CASSLDGSGDEKLFF; CDR3nt: TGCGCCAGCAGCTTGGACGGGTCAGGGGATGAAAAACTGTTTTTT
v_gene: TRBV9; d_gene: TRBD2; j_gene: TRBJ2-3; abundance: .; CDR3aa: CASSARLAVTDTQYF; CDR3nt: TGTGCCAGCAGCGCCCGACTAGCCGTTACCGATACGCAGTATTTT
v_gene: TRBV7-2; d_gene: .; j_gene: TRBJ2-7; abundance: .; CDR3aa: CASSLGGAVYEQYF; CDR3nt: TGTGCCAGCAGCTTAGGGGGCGCAGTCTACGAGCAGTACTTC
v_gene: TRBV25-1; d_gene: .; j_gene: TRBJ2-3; abundance: .; CDR3aa: CASRIGGTVNTDTQYF; CDR3nt: TGTGCCAGCAGGATAGGGGGGACAGTAAACACAGATACGCAGTATTTT
v_gene: TRBV5-1; d_gene: TRBD2; j_gene: TRBJ2-3; abundance: .; CDR3aa: CASSLLLPNSGTRRDTQYF; CDR3nt: TGCGCCAGCAGCTTGCTTCTCCCCAACTCTGGGACTAGGCGGGATACGCAGTATTTT
v_gene: TRBV2; d_gene: .; j_gene: TRBJ1-5; abundance: .; CDR3aa: CASSGQHSNQPQHF; CDR3nt: TGTGCCAGCAGTGGACAGCATAGCAATCAGCCCCAGCATTTT
v_gene: TRBV4-1; d_gene: .; j_gene: TRBJ2-7; abundance: once; CDR3aa: CASSHMGSYEQYF; CDR3nt: TGCGCCAGCAGCCACATGGGGAGTTACGAGCAGTACTTC
v_gene: TRBV7-8; d_gene: .; j_gene: TRBJ1-2; abundance: .; CDR3aa: CASSLGGRSEGYNYGYTF; CDR3nt: TGTGCCAGCAGCTTAGGGGGCAGGTCGGAGGGGTATAACTATGGCTACACCTTC
v_gene: TRBV3-1/TRBV3-2; d_gene: .; j_gene: TRBJ1-2; abundance: once; CDR3aa: CASSHDTSYGYTF; CDR3nt: TGTGCCAGCAGCCATGATACGAGCTATGGCTACACCTTC
v_gene: TRBV5-1; d_gene: .; j_gene: TRBJ2-4; abundance: .; CDR3aa: CASSLATHIQYF; CDR3nt: TGCGCCAGCAGCTTGGCTACTCACATTCAGTACTTC
v_gene: TRBV10-3; d_gene: TRBD2; j_gene: TRBJ2-7; abundance: .; CDR3aa: CAISLAREGYEQYF; CDR3nt: TGTGCCATCAGTTTGGCCCGGGAGGGCTACGAGCAGTACTTC
v_gene: TRBV4-1; d_gene: TRBD1; j_gene: TRBJ1-2; abundance: few; CDR3aa: CASSQRDRGGYGYTF; CDR3nt: TGCGCCAGCAGCCAACGGGACAGGGGAGGCTATGGCTACACCTTC
v_gene: TRBV7-2; d_gene: .; j_gene: TRBJ2-1; abundance: .; CDR3aa: CASSLVSSLEQFF; CDR3nt: TGTGCCAGCAGCTTAGTCAGCTCGCTAGAACAGTTCTTC
v_gene: TRBV7-2; d_gene: .; j_gene: TRBJ1-5; abundance: .; CDR3aa: CASSFHRDNQPQHF; CDR3nt: TGTGCCAGCAGCTTTCACAGGGACAATCAGCCCCAGCATTTT